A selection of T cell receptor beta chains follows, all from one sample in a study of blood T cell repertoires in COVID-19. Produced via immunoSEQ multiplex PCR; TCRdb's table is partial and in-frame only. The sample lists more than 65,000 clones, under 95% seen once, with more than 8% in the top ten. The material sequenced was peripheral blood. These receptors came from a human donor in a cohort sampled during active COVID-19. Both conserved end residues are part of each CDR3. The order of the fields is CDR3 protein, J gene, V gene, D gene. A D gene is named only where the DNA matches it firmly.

CDR3aa: CAWSVLGSKEAFF; j_gene: TRBJ1-1; v_gene: TRBV30; d_gene: NA
CDR3aa: CATSGTGTYEQYF; j_gene: TRBJ2-7; v_gene: TRBV24-1; d_gene: TRBD1
CDR3aa: CASSWAYFGTGKKPLHF; j_gene: TRBJ1-6; v_gene: TRBV11-2; d_gene: TRBD1
CDR3aa: CASSGAQGHQETQYF; j_gene: TRBJ2-5; v_gene: TRBV5-4; d_gene: NA
CDR3aa: CASSYGAGAYEQYF; j_gene: TRBJ2-7; v_gene: TRBV11-2; d_gene: TRBD2
CDR3aa: CASSLDRTGGGYTF; j_gene: TRBJ1-2; v_gene: TRBV5-6; d_gene: TRBD1
CDR3aa: CASSLVGGPDGYTF; j_gene: TRBJ1-2; v_gene: TRBV11-2; d_gene: NA
CDR3aa: CASSSGTGEFIEKLFF; j_gene: TRBJ1-4; v_gene: TRBV13; d_gene: TRBD1
CDR3aa: CASSLERRGTEAFF; j_gene: TRBJ1-1; v_gene: TRBV5-1; d_gene: NA
CDR3aa: CASGQATYEQYF; j_gene: TRBJ2-7; v_gene: TRBV7-2; d_gene: NA
CDR3aa: CASSQGERTGGKGNEKLFF; j_gene: TRBJ1-4; v_gene: TRBV4-2; d_gene: TRBD1
CDR3aa: CASSLGQGAIQNTIYF; j_gene: TRBJ1-3; v_gene: TRBV5-1; d_gene: TRBD1
CDR3aa: CASSFQTPASSEQYF; j_gene: TRBJ2-7; v_gene: TRBV5-5; d_gene: NA
CDR3aa: CASSYSGTGVNSPLHF; j_gene: TRBJ1-6; v_gene: TRBV6-5; d_gene: TRBD1
CDR3aa: CASSLIDKGFEQYF; j_gene: TRBJ2-7; v_gene: TRBV7-9; d_gene: NA
CDR3aa: CASIGTDYEQYF; j_gene: TRBJ2-7; v_gene: TRBV12-3/TRBV12-4; d_gene: TRBD1
CDR3aa: CASSPRDRLHEKLFF; j_gene: TRBJ1-4; v_gene: TRBV19; d_gene: TRBD1
CDR3aa: CASSPGQGRITGEQYF; j_gene: TRBJ2-7; v_gene: TRBV13; d_gene: TRBD1
CDR3aa: CASSFFGGDTIYF; j_gene: TRBJ1-3; v_gene: TRBV12-3/TRBV12-4; d_gene: NA
CDR3aa: CSVEDTGRWTEAFF; j_gene: TRBJ1-1; v_gene: TRBV29-1; d_gene: NA
CDR3aa: CASSFYGNYEQYF; j_gene: TRBJ2-7; v_gene: TRBV11-1; d_gene: NA
CDR3aa: CASSPPGRNTEAFF; j_gene: TRBJ1-1; v_gene: TRBV18; d_gene: NA
CDR3aa: CASSFSWVGYTF; j_gene: TRBJ1-2; v_gene: TRBV27; d_gene: NA
CDR3aa: CASSHPHEAGGPSYEQYF; j_gene: TRBJ2-7; v_gene: TRBV4-2; d_gene: TRBD2
CDR3aa: CASSQDRSSSYEQYF; j_gene: TRBJ2-7; v_gene: TRBV4-1; d_gene: NA
CDR3aa: CASSPAGGRGGQPQHF; j_gene: TRBJ1-5; v_gene: TRBV18; d_gene: TRBD1
CDR3aa: CATKGIAGASVNTEAFF; j_gene: TRBJ1-1; v_gene: TRBV10-3; d_gene: NA
CDR3aa: CASRGRGGVYGYTF; j_gene: TRBJ1-2; v_gene: TRBV28; d_gene: NA
CDR3aa: CASSLFSGVLGGYTF; j_gene: TRBJ1-2; v_gene: TRBV28; d_gene: NA
CDR3aa: CASSELQGVGELFF; j_gene: TRBJ2-2; v_gene: TRBV6-1; d_gene: TRBD1
CDR3aa: CASSPQGAPGEQYF; j_gene: TRBJ2-7; v_gene: TRBV5-6; d_gene: NA
CDR3aa: CASSLRGSGNTIYF; j_gene: TRBJ1-3; v_gene: TRBV6-5; d_gene: NA
CDR3aa: CASSLWRDRAYGYTF; j_gene: TRBJ1-2; v_gene: TRBV28; d_gene: NA
CDR3aa: CASSLGQLGYTF; j_gene: TRBJ1-2; v_gene: TRBV11-2; d_gene: NA
CDR3aa: CASSQSPRGYAEAFF; j_gene: TRBJ1-1; v_gene: TRBV4-2; d_gene: NA
CDR3aa: CSASQLAGGEEQYF; j_gene: TRBJ2-7; v_gene: TRBV20-1; d_gene: TRBD2
CDR3aa: CASSPSGGALSGYTF; j_gene: TRBJ1-2; v_gene: TRBV4-1; d_gene: NA
CDR3aa: CASSYLPGTGANVLTF; j_gene: TRBJ2-6; v_gene: TRBV6-2/TRBV6-3; d_gene: NA
CDR3aa: CASSETGGCNQPQHF; j_gene: TRBJ1-5; v_gene: TRBV18; d_gene: TRBD1
CDR3aa: CASSPTFRDSSYEQYF; j_gene: TRBJ2-7; v_gene: TRBV11-2; d_gene: TRBD1
CDR3aa: CASSMTGFNQPQHF; j_gene: TRBJ1-5; v_gene: TRBV19; d_gene: NA
CDR3aa: CASSLEVNTEAFF; j_gene: TRBJ1-1; v_gene: TRBV27; d_gene: NA
CDR3aa: CASNSSRAEQYF; j_gene: TRBJ2-7; v_gene: TRBV9; d_gene: NA
CDR3aa: CASSSPPLAGVYNEQFF; j_gene: TRBJ2-1; v_gene: TRBV27; d_gene: TRBD2
CDR3aa: CATRDSQGTGANVLTF; j_gene: TRBJ2-6; v_gene: TRBV24-1; d_gene: NA
CDR3aa: CASSQSSSGNTIYF; j_gene: TRBJ1-3; v_gene: TRBV5-6; d_gene: NA
CDR3aa: CASSTGYGYTF; j_gene: TRBJ1-2; v_gene: TRBV6-6; d_gene: NA
CDR3aa: CASSSNGVPGIRNTEAFF; j_gene: TRBJ1-1; v_gene: TRBV5-1; d_gene: NA
CDR3aa: CASSLCEGAVDEKLFF; j_gene: TRBJ1-4; v_gene: TRBV7-6; d_gene: TRBD1
CDR3aa: CASSPRTDSNEKLFF; j_gene: TRBJ1-4; v_gene: TRBV9; d_gene: NA
CDR3aa: CASSLGGAQETQYF; j_gene: TRBJ2-5; v_gene: TRBV27; d_gene: NA
CDR3aa: CASSLRLTGNDEQYF; j_gene: TRBJ2-7; v_gene: TRBV6-2/TRBV6-3; d_gene: TRBD1
CDR3aa: CASSLVGGGVVDTQYF; j_gene: TRBJ2-3; v_gene: TRBV7-2; d_gene: TRBD2
CDR3aa: CASSYSPGVGYEQYF; j_gene: TRBJ2-7; v_gene: TRBV6-2/TRBV6-3; d_gene: NA
CDR3aa: CASGTREGYTF; j_gene: TRBJ1-2; v_gene: TRBV7-8; d_gene: NA